These 30 T cell receptor beta chains were all obtained from the same sample, sequenced in a study of blood T cell repertoires in COVID-19. Some clones are missing from TCRdb's copy, which holds only in-frame ones; the method was immunoSEQ multiplex PCR. This table holds some 220,000 clones, 75% to 85% found once. The source material was peripheral blood. The receptors come from a human donor in a cohort sampled during active COVID-19.

The chain recombines TRBV7-9 with TRBJ2-1, with 9 bases lining up with TRBD2. In germline, CDR1 is SEHNR, CDR2 FQNEAQ (reference sequence). J gave up 5 bases and V 3 bases, and 5 bases lay outside the gene matches. The CDR3 loop spans 15 amino acids. This CDR3 is CASSFRLAEDNEQFF. The CDR3 nucleotides are TGTGCCAGCAGCTTCCGACTAGCGGAGGACAATGAGCAGTTCTTC.

This clone occurred once. The DNA of the CDR3 is TGTGCCAGCAGCTTAGGACAGGGAAACATTCAGTACTTC. This sequence encodes CASSLGQGNIQYF. The genes are TRBV7-8 and TRBJ2-4; 7 bases line up with TRBD1. Trimming at V came to 1 base and at J to 6 bases, leaving 0 bases not matched to a gene. The CDR3 loop spans 13 amino acids. Germline V gene lookup returns CDR1 SGHVS and CDR2 FQNEAQ. The complete variable domain, with remaining parts taken from reference TRBV7-8 and TRBJ2-4, reads GAGVSQSPRYKVAKRGQDVALRCDPISGHVSLFWYQQALGQGPEFLTYFQNEAQLDKSGLPSDRFFAERPEGSVSTLKIQRTQQEDSAVYLCASSLGQGNIQYFGAGTRLSVL.

The chain recombines TRBV20-1 with TRBJ2-7; the match to TRBD1 covers 7 bases. Germline loops: CDR1 DFQATT, CDR2 SNEGSKA (reference sequence). The CDR3 has 11 residues. This chain's CDR3 is CSPSGGYEQYF. DNA for the CDR3: TGCAGCCCCTCAGGGGGTTACGAGCAGTACTTC.

CDR3 nucleotides: TGTGCCAGCAGTTTGGGACAGGCAAATGGCTACACCTTC. This translates into CASSLGQANGYTF. The chain employs TRBV12-3 or TRBV12-4 and TRBJ1-2, with 8 bases aligning to TRBD1. This CDR3 has 13 amino acids. V trimming: 3 bases; J trimming: 6 bases; junction bases outside the gene matches: 3.

The rearrangement joins TRBV28 to TRBJ1-1; possibly TRBD1 for D (6 bases). Between the trimmed V and J ends, which lost 1 base and 5 bases, there was a span of 14 bases. CDR1 is MDHEN and CDR2 is SYDVKM in the germline V gene. This CDR3 is 15 amino acids long. This CDR3 is CASSLSPGVGTEAFF. For the CDR3, the DNA is TGTGCCAGCAGTTTATCCCCAGGGGTGGGGACTGAAGCTTTCTTT. Combining the CDR3 with reference TRBV28 and TRBJ1-1 gives the whole variable domain DVKVTQSSRYLVKRTGEKVFLECVQDMDHENMFWYRQDPGLGLRLIYFSYDVKMKEKGDIPEGYSVSREKKERFSLILESASTNQTSMYLCASSLSPGVGTEAFFGQGTRLTVV.

The chain's CDR3 is CASREGGQNNEQFF. CDR3 nucleotides: TGCGCCAGCAGGGAAGGTGGACAGAACAATGAGCAGTTCTTC. The rearrangement joins TRBV5-1 to TRBJ2-1, with D perhaps matching TRBD1 (6 bases). Trimming took off 5 bases at V and 5 bases at J, with 14 bases between the two ends. CDR3 length: 14 amino acids. Germline loops: CDR1 SGHRS, CDR2 YFSETQ.

V usage is TRBV4-2 and J usage is TRBJ2-7; TRBD2 might be the D (7 bases). Germline V gene data show CDR1 as LGHNA and CDR2 as YNFKEQ. V was shortened by 1 base and J by 5 bases, with 18 bases between the two germline ends. This CDR3 is 16 amino acids long. The CDR3 DNA reads as TGTGCCAGCAGCCAAGTAGTAGGGGGGGCGCAAAACGAGCAGTACTTC. This encodes CASSQVVGGAQNEQYF.

The chain couples TRBV10-3 to TRBJ1-1; 8 bases are shared with TRBD1. The junction had 4 bases not matched to a gene; V was cut back by 7 bases and J by 0 bases. Germline-derived CDR1 and CDR2 are ENHRY and SYGVKD. CDR3 length: 14 residues. In DNA form, the CDR3 reads TGTGCCATCAAGTCAGGGGGCTTGAACACTGAAGCTTTCTTT. It yields the protein CAIKSGGLNTEAFF.

The chain combines TRBV27 with TRBJ2-5, with unresolved D. The V end lost 2 bases, the J end lost 2 bases, and 9 bases lay between the germline ends. Germline V gene sequence: CDR1 MNHEY, CDR2 SMNVEV (reference sequence). The CDR3 is made up of 14 amino acids. The CDR3: CASSLNRLQETQYF. The CDR3 bases are TGTGCCAGCAGTTTAAATCGGTTGCAAGAGACCCAGTACTTC.

This clone was detected only once. V gene TRBV19 combines with J gene TRBJ2-1; 8 nucleotides agree with TRBD2. Germline V gene sequence: CDR1 LNHDA, CDR2 SQIVND (reference sequence). V shed 6 bases and J 4 bases; nucleotides not matched to a gene: 5. CDR3 length equals 14 residues. CDR3 amino acids: CASRKAGVYNEQFF. CDR3 DNA: TGTGCCAGTAGGAAAGCGGGAGTATACAATGAGCAGTTCTTC.

This clone was seen more than once but under ten times. The V call is TRBV11-3, the J call TRBJ2-1; 10 positions match TRBD2. The CDR3 extends over 17 amino acids. Germline-derived CDR1 and CDR2 are SGHNT and YENEEA. Trimming cost V 5 bases and J 2 bases; bases outside gene matches: 9. CDR3 residues: CASSKAGTSETYNEQFF. The DNA for the CDR3 is TGTGCCAGCAGCAAAGCCGGGACTAGCGAAACCTACAATGAGCAGTTCTTC.

This clone has only one observation. The chain has TRBV4-2 and TRBJ2-7, with 9 bases identical to TRBD2. CDR3 length equals 15 residues. Looked up from germline, CDR1 is LGHNA and CDR2 is YNFKEQ. Losses at the gene ends were 4 bases for V and 1 base for J; bases not matched to a gene: 5. CDR3 protein: CASSPRTSVSYEQYF. The CDR3 DNA reads as TGTGCCAGCAGCCCCCGGACTAGCGTTTCCTACGAGCAGTACTTC.

This sequence joins TRBV27 and TRBJ2-2, with 7 positions matching TRBD2. The CDR3 covers 17 residues. Losses at the gene ends were 3 bases for V and 1 base for J; bases not matched to a gene: 8. Germline V CDR1 and CDR2: MNHEY, SMNVEV (reference sequence). CDR3 residues: CASSLRLAVLNTGELFF. DNA for the CDR3: TGTGCCAGCAGTTTGAGGCTAGCGGTTTTGAACACCGGGGAGCTGTTTTTT.

The gene calls are TRBV5-4 and TRBJ1-6; no reliable D call. Germline values: CDR1 SGHNT, CDR2 YYREEE (reference sequence). With 0 bases removed from V and 4 bases from J, the gap between germline ends came to 8 bases. This CDR3 contains 15 residues. As DNA, the CDR3 is TGTGCCAGCAGCTTGGACAGTTTATATAATTCACCCCTCCACTTT. Translation: CASSLDSLYNSPLHF.

Worth noting for this clone: Other nucleotide sequences in the sample specify the same CDR3. The chain couples TRBV6-5 to TRBJ1-2; TRBD1 is a possible D gene (6 bases). Between the trimmed V and J ends, which lost 2 bases and 5 bases, there was a span of 12 bases. Germline V CDR1 and CDR2: MNHEY, SVGAGI. The CDR3 has 14 residues. The CDR3: CASSYGGRGYGYTF. The CDR3 coding sequence is TGTGCCAGCAGTTACGGGGGCCGAGGGTATGGCTACACCTTC.

V and J are TRBV6-5 and TRBJ2-7; TRBD1 aligns across 8 bases. J gave up 6 bases and V 2 bases, and 3 bases lay outside the gene matches. CDR1 MNHEY and CDR2 SVGAGI come from the germline V gene. The CDR3 has 13 amino acids. The DNA for the CDR3 is TGTGCCAGCAGTTACATTCAGGGGGCCGAGCAGTACTTC. Its translation is CASSYIQGAEQYF.

This chain joins TRBV27 and TRBJ2-3; D is perhaps TRBD2 (6 bases). Germline CDR1 and CDR2: MNHEY and SMNVEV (reference sequence). The V end lost 8 bases, the J end lost 0 bases, and 15 bases lay between the germline ends. This CDR3 has 15 amino acids. CDR3 sequence reads: CASCSTGLSTDTQYF. DNA of the CDR3: TGTGCCAGCTGCTCTACAGGACTAAGCACAGATACGCAGTATTTT.

J is TRBJ1-4 and V is TRBV7-2; D unclear. CDR3 size: 15 residues. CDR1 and CDR2 from the germline V gene are SGHTA and FQGNSA. The V and J ends lost 2 bases and 2 bases respectively, with 9 bases between them. CDR3 nucleotides: TGTGCCAGCAGCTTATTGGGCACCACTAATGAAAAACTGTTTTTT. Translating it yields CASSLLGTTNEKLFF.

The rearrangement links TRBV7-9 to TRBJ1-6; no reliable D call. V shed 1 base and J shed 7 bases, with 5 bases lying between them. CDR3 length: 13 residues. The germline V gene has CDR1 SEHNR and CDR2 FQNEAQ (reference sequence). The CDR3 region is CASSLGANSPLHF. CDR3 nucleotide sequence: TGTGCCAGCAGCTTAGGGGCGAATTCACCCCTCCACTTT. The complete variable domain, with remaining parts taken from reference TRBV7-9 and TRBJ1-6, reads DTGVSQNPRHKITKRGQNVTFRCDPISEHNRLYWYRQTLGQGPEFLTYFQNEAQLEKSRLLSDRFSAERPKGSFSTLEIQRTEQGDSAMYLCASSLGANSPLHFGNGTRLTVT.

The V and J genes are TRBV24-1 and TRBJ2-2; 10 bases agree with TRBD2. This CDR3 region has 16 residues. Trimming cost V 10 bases and J 0 bases; bases outside gene matches: 7. CDR1 is KGHDR and CDR2 is SFDVKD in the germline V gene. The CDR3 here is CATGLAGVANTGELFF. CDR3 DNA: TGTGCCACGGGGCTAGCGGGAGTTGCGAACACCGGGGAGCTGTTTTTT.

The rearrangement uses TRBV2 and TRBJ2-7; no firm D call. This CDR3 region has 14 residues. Germline V CDR1 and CDR2: SNHLY, FYNNEI. Trimming pared 7 bases from V and 1 base from J, leaving 14 bases between. The DNA for the CDR3 is TGTGCCAGCAATTCAGGATTTCAATCCTACGAGCAGTACTTC. It codes for CASNSGFQSYEQYF.

The chain uses TRBV27 and TRBJ2-3; TRBD2 aligns across 11 bases. Germline CDR1 reads MNHEY; CDR2 reads SMNVEV (reference sequence). This CDR3 spans 17 amino acids. V lost 4 bases and J lost 5; bases outside the gene matches: 11. The CDR3: CASSSTPGLADRDTQYF. CDR3 nucleotide sequence: TGTGCCAGCAGTTCAACCCCGGGACTAGCGGACCGAGATACGCAGTATTTT.

Of note for this clone: The identical CDR3 is also encoded by other nucleotide sequences in the sample. The chain combines TRBV3-1 (or the pseudogene TRBV3-2) with TRBJ1-5; D might be TRBD1 (5 bases). The V end lost 0 bases, the J end lost 4 bases, and 10 bases lay between the germline ends. This CDR3 contains 15 residues. The germline V gene encodes CDR1 LGHDT and CDR2 YNNKEL (reference sequence). This chain's CDR3 is CASSQDSRGNQPQHF. CDR3 coding DNA: TGTGCCAGCAGCCAAGATTCACGGGGGAATCAGCCCCAGCATTTT.

The gene calls are TRBV2 and TRBJ1-2; the match to TRBD1 covers 10 bases. The trim removed 5 bases at V and 7 bases at J, leaving 4 bases unmatched. The CDR3 length is 13 residues. CDR1 is SNHLY and CDR2 is FYNNEI in the germline V gene. The CDR3: CASSRQGAIGYTF. Written as DNA, the CDR3 is TGTGCCAGCAGTAGACAGGGGGCGATTGGCTACACCTTC. Using reference TRBV2 and TRBJ1-2 for the parts outside the CDR3, the full variable domain is EPEVTQTPSHQVTQMGQEVILRCVPISNHLYFYWYRQILGQKVEFLVSFYNNEISEKSEIFDDQFSVERPDGSNFTLKIRSTKLEDSAMYFCASSRQGAIGYTFGSGTRLTVV.

In its sample, this clone was seen once. This chain uses TRBV5-4 with TRBJ2-5; D may be TRBD2 (7 bases). The V end lost 4 bases, the J end lost 1 base, and 17 bases lay between the germline ends. Germline CDR1 SGHNT, CDR2 YYREEE (reference sequence). This CDR3 region has 16 residues. CDR3 protein: CASSNGGGPIQETQYF. For the CDR3, the DNA is TGTGCCAGCAGCAATGGGGGGGGGCCCATCCAAGAGACCCAGTACTTC.

The V call is TRBV3-1 (or the pseudogene TRBV3-2), the J call TRBJ2-2; 11 bases line up with TRBD2. The CDR3 runs to 16 residues. The germline V gene encodes CDR1 LGHDT and CDR2 YNNKEL (reference sequence). V trimming: 6 bases; J trimming: 5 bases; junction bases outside the gene matches: 8. CDR3 in amino acids: CASRHASGRNTGELFF. CDR3 coding DNA: TGTGCCAGCAGGCACGCTAGCGGGAGGAATACCGGGGAGCTGTTTTTT.

The chain couples TRBV7-9 to TRBJ2-2, with a possible D match to TRBD1 (6 bases). Germline CDR1 is SEHNR and CDR2 is FQNEAQ (reference sequence). This CDR3 contains 14 residues. V lost 5 bases and J lost 0, with 7 bases in between. The CDR3 DNA sequence: TGTGCCAGCAGCCGGGACACGAACACCGGGGAGCTGTTTTTT. Translating gives CASSRDTNTGELFF.

The rearrangement joins TRBV6-2 or TRBV6-3 to TRBJ2-7, with 7 positions matching TRBD1. The CDR3 has 11 amino acids. The germline V gene has CDR1 MNHEY and CDR2 SVGEGT. V was pared by 6 bases and J by 5 bases, with 1 base of the junction left unmatched. The CDR3 sequence: CASSQGDEQYF. The CDR3 DNA sequence: TGTGCCAGCAGCCAGGGGGACGAGCAGTACTTC.

The chain employs TRBV3-1 (or the pseudogene TRBV3-2) and TRBJ1-1; D uncertain. Germline V gives CDR1 LGHDT, CDR2 YNNKEL (reference sequence). This CDR3 has 15 residues. V was cut by 2 bases and J by 7 bases, with 17 bases left in between. CDR3 in DNA: TGTGCCAGCAGCCAACCGCCCCCAAGGAGAAATGAAGCTTTCTTT. This sequence encodes CASSQPPPRRNEAFF.

V and J are TRBV6-6 and TRBJ2-3; 9 bases map to TRBD1. The CDR3 consists of 14 residues. Trimming removed 2 bases from V and 3 bases from J; junction bases left unmatched: 0. CDR1 is MNHNY, CDR2 SVGAGI, per germline (reference sequence). Written as DNA, the CDR3 is TGTGCCAGCAGTTACGGACAGGGGACAGATACGCAGTATTTT. Protein sequence: CASSYGQGTDTQYF.